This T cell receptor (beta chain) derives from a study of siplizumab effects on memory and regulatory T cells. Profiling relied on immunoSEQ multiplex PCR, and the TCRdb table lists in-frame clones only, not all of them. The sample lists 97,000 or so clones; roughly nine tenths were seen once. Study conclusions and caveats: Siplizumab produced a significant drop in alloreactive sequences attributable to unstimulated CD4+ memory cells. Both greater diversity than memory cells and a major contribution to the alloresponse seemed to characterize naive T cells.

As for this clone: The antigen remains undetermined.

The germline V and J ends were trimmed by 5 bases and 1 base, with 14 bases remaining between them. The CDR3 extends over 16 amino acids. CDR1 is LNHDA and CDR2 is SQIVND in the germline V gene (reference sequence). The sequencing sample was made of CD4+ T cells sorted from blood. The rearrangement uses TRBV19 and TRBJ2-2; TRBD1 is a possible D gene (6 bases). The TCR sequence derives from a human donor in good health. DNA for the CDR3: TGTGCCAGTAGTCCATGGACAGTTCTGAACACCGGGGAGCTGTTTTTT. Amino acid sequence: CASSPWTVLNTGELFF.